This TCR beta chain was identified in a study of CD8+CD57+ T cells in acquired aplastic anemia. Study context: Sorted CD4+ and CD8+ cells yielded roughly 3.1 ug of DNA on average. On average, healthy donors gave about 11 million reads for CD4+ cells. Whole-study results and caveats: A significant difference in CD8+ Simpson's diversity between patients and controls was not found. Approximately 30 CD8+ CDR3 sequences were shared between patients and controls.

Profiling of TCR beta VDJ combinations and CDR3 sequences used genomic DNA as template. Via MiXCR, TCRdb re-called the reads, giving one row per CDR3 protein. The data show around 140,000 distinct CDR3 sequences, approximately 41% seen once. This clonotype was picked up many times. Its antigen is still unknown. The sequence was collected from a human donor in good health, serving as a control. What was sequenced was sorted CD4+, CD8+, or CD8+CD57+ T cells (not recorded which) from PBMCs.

CDR3: CASSYLTNSYEQYF. For the CDR3, the DNA is TGTGCCAGCAGTTACCTGACTAACTCCTACGAGCAGTACTTC. The rearrangement uses TRBV6-2 or TRBV6-3 and TRBJ2-7; D is possibly TRBD2 (5 bases). Between the trimmed V and J ends, which lost 2 bases and 0 bases, there was a span of 8 bases. Germline V gene data show CDR1 as MNHEY and CDR2 as SVGEGT. CDR3 length: 14 amino acids.